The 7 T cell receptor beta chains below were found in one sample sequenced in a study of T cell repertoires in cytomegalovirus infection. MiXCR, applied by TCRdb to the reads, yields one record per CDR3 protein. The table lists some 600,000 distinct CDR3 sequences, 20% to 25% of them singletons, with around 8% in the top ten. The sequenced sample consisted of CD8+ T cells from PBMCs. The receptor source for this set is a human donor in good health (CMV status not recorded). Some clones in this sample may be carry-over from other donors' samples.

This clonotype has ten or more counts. CDR3 in DNA: TGTGCCAGCAGTTCTGCCACGACGCCCCAGCATTTT. The encoded protein is CASSSATTPQHF. The chain couples TRBV7-2 to TRBJ1-5; D is unclear. From germline, CDR1 is SGHTA and CDR2 FQGNSA. The CDR3 runs to 12 residues. V was cut by 6 bases and J by 9 bases, with 12 bases left in between.

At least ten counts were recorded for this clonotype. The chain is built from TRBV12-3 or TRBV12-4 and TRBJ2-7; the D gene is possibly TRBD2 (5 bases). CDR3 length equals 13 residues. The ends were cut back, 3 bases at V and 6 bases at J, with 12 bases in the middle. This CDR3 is CASSFNSRGEQYV. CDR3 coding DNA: TGTGCCAGCAGTTTTAACAGTCGGGGCGAGCAGTACGTC.

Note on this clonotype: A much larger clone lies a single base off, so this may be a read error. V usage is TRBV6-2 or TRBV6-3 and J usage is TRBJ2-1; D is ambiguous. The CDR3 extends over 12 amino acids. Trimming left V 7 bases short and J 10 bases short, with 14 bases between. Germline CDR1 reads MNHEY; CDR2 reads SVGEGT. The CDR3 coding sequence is TGTGCCAGCAATTTAGACTCCCACGAGCAGTTCTTC. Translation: CASNLDSHEQFF.

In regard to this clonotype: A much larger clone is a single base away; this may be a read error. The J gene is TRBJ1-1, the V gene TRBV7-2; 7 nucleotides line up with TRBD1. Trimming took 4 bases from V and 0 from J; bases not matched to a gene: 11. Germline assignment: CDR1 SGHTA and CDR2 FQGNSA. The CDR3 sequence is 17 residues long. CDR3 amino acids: CASSSSKDRTMNTEAFF. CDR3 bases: TGTGCCAGCAGCTCGTCGAAGGACAGGACCATGAACACTGAAGCTTTCTTT.

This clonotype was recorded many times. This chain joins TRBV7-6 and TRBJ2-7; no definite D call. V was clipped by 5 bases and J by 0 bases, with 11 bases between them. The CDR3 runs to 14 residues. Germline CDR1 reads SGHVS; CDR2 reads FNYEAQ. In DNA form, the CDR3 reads TGTGCCAGCAGCCCCTCGCTGAGCTCCTACGAGCAGTACTTC. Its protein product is CASSPSLSSYEQYF.

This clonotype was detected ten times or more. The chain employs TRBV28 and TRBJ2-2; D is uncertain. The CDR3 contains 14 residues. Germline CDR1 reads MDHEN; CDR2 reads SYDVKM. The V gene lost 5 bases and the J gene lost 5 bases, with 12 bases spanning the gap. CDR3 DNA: TGTGCCAGCAGTATTGAACCGGGTACCGGGGAGCTGTTTTTT. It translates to CASSIEPGTGELFF.

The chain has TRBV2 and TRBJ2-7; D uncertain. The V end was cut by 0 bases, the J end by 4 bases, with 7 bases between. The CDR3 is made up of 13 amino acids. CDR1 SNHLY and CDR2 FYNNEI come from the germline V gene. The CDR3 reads CASSEAGHYEQYF. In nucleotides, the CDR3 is TGTGCCAGCAGTGAAGCCGGCCATTACGAGCAGTACTTC.